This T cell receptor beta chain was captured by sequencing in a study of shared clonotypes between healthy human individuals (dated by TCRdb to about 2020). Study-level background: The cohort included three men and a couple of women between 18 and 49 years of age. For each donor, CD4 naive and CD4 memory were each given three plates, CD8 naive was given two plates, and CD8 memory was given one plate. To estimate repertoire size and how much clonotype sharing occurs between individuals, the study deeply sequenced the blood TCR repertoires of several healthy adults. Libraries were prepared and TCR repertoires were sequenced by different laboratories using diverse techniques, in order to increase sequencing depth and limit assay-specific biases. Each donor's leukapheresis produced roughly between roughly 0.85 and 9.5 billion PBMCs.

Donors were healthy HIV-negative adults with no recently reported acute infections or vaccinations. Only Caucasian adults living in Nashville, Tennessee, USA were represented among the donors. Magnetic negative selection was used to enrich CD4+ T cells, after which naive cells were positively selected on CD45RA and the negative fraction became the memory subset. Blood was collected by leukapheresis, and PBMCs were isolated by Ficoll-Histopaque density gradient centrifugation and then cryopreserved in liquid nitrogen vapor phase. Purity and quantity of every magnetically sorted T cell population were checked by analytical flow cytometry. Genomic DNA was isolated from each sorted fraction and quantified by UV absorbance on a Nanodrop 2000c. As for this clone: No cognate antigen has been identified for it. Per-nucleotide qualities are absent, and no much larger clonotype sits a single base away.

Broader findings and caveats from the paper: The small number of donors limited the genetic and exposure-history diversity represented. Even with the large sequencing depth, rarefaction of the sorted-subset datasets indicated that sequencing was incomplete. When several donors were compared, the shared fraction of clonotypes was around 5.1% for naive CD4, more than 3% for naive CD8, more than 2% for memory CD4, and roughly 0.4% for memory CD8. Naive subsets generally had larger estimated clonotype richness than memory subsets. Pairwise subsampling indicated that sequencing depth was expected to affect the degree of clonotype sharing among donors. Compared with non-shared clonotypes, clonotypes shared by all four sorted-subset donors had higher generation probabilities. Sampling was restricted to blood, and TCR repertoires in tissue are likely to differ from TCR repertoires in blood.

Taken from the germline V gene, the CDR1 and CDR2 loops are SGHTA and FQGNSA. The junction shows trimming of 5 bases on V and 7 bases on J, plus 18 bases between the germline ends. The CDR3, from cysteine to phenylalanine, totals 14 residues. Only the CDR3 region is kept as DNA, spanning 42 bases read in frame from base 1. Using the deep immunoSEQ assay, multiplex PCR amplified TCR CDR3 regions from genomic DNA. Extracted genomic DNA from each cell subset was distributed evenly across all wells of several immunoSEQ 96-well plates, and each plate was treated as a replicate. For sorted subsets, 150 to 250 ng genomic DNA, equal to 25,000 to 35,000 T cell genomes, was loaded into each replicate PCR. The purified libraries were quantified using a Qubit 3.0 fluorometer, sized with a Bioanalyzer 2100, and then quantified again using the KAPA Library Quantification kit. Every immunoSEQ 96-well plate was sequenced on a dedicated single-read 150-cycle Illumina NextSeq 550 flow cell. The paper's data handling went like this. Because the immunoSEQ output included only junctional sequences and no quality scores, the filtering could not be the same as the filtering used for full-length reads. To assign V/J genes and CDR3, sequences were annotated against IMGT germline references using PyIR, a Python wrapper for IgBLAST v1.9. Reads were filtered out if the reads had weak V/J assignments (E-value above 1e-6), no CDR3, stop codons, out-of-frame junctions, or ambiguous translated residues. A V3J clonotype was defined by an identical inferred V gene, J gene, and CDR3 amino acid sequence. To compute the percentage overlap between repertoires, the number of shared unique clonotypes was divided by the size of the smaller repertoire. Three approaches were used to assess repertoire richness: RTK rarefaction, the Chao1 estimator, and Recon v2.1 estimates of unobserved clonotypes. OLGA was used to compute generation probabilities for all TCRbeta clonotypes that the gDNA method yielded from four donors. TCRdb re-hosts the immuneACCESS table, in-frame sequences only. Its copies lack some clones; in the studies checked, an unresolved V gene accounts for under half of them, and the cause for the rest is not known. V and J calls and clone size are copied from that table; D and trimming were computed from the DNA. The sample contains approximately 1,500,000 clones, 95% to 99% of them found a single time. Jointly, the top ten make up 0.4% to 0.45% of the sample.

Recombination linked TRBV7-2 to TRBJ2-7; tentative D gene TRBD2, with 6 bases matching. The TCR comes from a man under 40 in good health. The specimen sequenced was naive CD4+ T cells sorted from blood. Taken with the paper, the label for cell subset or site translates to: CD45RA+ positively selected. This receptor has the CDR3 CASSRGGLPVEQYF. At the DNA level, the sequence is TGTGCCAGCAGCAGGGGCGGACTACCTGTGGAGCAGTACTTC.